A selection of T cell receptor beta chains follows, all from one sample in a study of Graves' ophthalmopathy and Graves' hyperthyroidism. MiXCR, run by TCRdb on the multiplex PCR reads, gives a single entry per CDR3 protein. The sample consists of some 370,000 distinct CDR3 sequences, 17% of them appearing once. What was sequenced was peripheral blood. These receptors were obtained from an adult woman with stable Graves' hyperthyroidism. Both conserved end residues are part of each CDR3. Each record gives: CDR3 length, D gene, V gene, J gene, clone size, CDR3 protein, CDR3 DNA. The D gene is left open where the match is weak. Rows may omit the clone size; those that give it use once, few, many or a size class.

cdr3_length: 16; d_call: -; v_call: TRBV20-1; j_call: TRBJ2-3; clone_size: many; cdr3_aa: CSAAGMLVQVTDTQYF; cdr3_nt: TGCAGTGCCGCCGGAATGTTAGTACAAGTCACAGATACGCAGTATTTT
cdr3_length: 14; d_call: -; v_call: TRBV6-1; j_call: TRBJ2-7; clone_size: -; cdr3_aa: CASSEGVRAYEQYF; cdr3_nt: TGTGCCAGCAGTGAAGGGGTCAGGGCCTACGAGCAGTACTTC
cdr3_length: 13; d_call: -; v_call: TRBV6-1; j_call: TRBJ2-5; clone_size: few; cdr3_aa: CASSHRGGETQYF; cdr3_nt: TGTGCCAGCAGCCACAGGGGAGGGGAGACCCAGTACTTC
cdr3_length: 14; d_call: TRBD1; v_call: TRBV29-1; j_call: TRBJ2-2; clone_size: many; cdr3_aa: CSGTTGAVTGELFF; cdr3_nt: TGCAGCGGAACAACAGGGGCGGTCACCGGGGAGCTGTTTTTT
cdr3_length: 15; d_call: -; v_call: TRBV4-1; j_call: TRBJ2-7; clone_size: few; cdr3_aa: CASSPPAGPSYEQYF; cdr3_nt: TGCGCCAGCAGCCCACCGGCGGGCCCCTCCTACGAGCAGTACTTC
cdr3_length: 20; d_call: -; v_call: TRBV7-2; j_call: TRBJ1-5; clone_size: many; cdr3_aa: CASSLARRGGIVFGNQPQHF; cdr3_nt: TGTGCCAGCAGCTTAGCCCGGAGGGGGGGCATCGTATTTGGCAATCAGCCCCAGCATTTT
cdr3_length: 15; d_call: -; v_call: TRBV6-1; j_call: TRBJ1-1; clone_size: few; cdr3_aa: CASSEFYRDGTEAFF; cdr3_nt: TGTGCCAGCAGTGAATTTTACAGGGACGGGACTGAAGCTTTCTTT
cdr3_length: 12; d_call: -; v_call: TRBV20-1; j_call: TRBJ1-5; clone_size: many; cdr3_aa: CSVRSGNQPQHF; cdr3_nt: TGCAGTGTACGTTCGGGCAATCAGCCCCAGCATTTT
cdr3_length: 20; d_call: TRBD2; v_call: TRBV6-2/TRBV6-3; j_call: TRBJ2-4; clone_size: -; cdr3_aa: CASSYAPGTSGSGAKNIKYF; cdr3_nt: TGTGCCAGCAGTTACGCCCCCGGGACTAGCGGGAGTGGGGCCAAAAACATTAAGTACTTC
cdr3_length: 14; d_call: -; v_call: TRBV7-2; j_call: TRBJ1-2; clone_size: many; cdr3_aa: CASSSTRTVYGYTF; cdr3_nt: TGTGCCAGCAGCTCCACTAGGACGGTGTATGGCTACACCTTC
cdr3_length: 14; d_call: -; v_call: TRBV6-1; j_call: TRBJ2-7; clone_size: -; cdr3_aa: CVSSPEGLSYEQYF; cdr3_nt: TGTGTCAGCAGTCCTGAAGGACTCTCCTACGAGCAGTACTTC
cdr3_length: 18; d_call: TRBD1; v_call: TRBV28; j_call: TRBJ2-5; clone_size: many; cdr3_aa: CASSKGLKDRGYQETQYF; cdr3_nt: TGTGCCAGCAGTAAGGGACTTAAGGACAGGGGCTACCAAGAGACCCAGTACTTC
cdr3_length: 13; d_call: -; v_call: TRBV28; j_call: TRBJ1-1; clone_size: -; cdr3_aa: CASSLLGRSDAFF; cdr3_nt: TGTGCCAGCAGTTTACTGGGGAGGTCTGATGCTTTCTTT
cdr3_length: 14; d_call: -; v_call: TRBV11-1; j_call: TRBJ2-3; clone_size: many; cdr3_aa: CASSRRDGTDTQYF; cdr3_nt: TGTGCCAGCAGCCGTCGGGACGGAACAGATACGCAGTATTTT
cdr3_length: 14; d_call: -; v_call: TRBV28; j_call: TRBJ1-2; clone_size: many; cdr3_aa: CASSRTLINYGYTF; cdr3_nt: TGTGCCAGCAGTCGGACCTTGATTAACTATGGCTACACCTTC
cdr3_length: 15; d_call: -; v_call: TRBV7-2; j_call: TRBJ1-2; clone_size: many; cdr3_aa: CASSISVTPNYGYTF; cdr3_nt: TGTGCCAGCAGCATTAGCGTTACACCGAACTATGGCTACACCTTC
cdr3_length: 15; d_call: -; v_call: TRBV28; j_call: TRBJ2-2; clone_size: -; cdr3_aa: CASSSGIPSTGELFF; cdr3_nt: TGTGCCAGCAGTTCCGGGATTCCATCCACCGGGGAGCTGTTTTTT
cdr3_length: 15; d_call: -; v_call: TRBV6-5; j_call: TRBJ2-5; clone_size: many; cdr3_aa: CASSHSLQGRETQYF; cdr3_nt: TGTGCCAGCAGTCATTCGCTACAGGGCCGGGAGACCCAGTACTTC
cdr3_length: 13; d_call: -; v_call: TRBV29-1; j_call: TRBJ2-2; clone_size: many; cdr3_aa: CSVDRGRTGELFF; cdr3_nt: TGCAGCGTTGACCGGGGGCGCACCGGGGAGCTGTTTTTT